A selection of T cell receptor beta chains follows, all from one sample in a study of beta chain features in type 1 diabetes. Profiling relied on immunoSEQ multiplex PCR, and the TCRdb table lists in-frame clones only, not all of them. There are 300,000 or so clones in the sample; roughly 14% occur only once, and roughly 0.015% lies in the top ten. The sample consisted of naive CD4+ T cells from blood. Every receptor here comes from a woman under 30 with type 1 diabetes. The CDR3 runs from the conserved cysteine through the conserved F or W. A D gene is named only where the DNA matches it firmly. Not all rows give a size; the values are once, few, many and, for expanded clones, a class.

>NA|TRBV11-2|TRBJ2-1|few
TGTGCCAGCAGCTTAGTGGGGAGCTCCTACAATGAGCAGTTCTTC
CASSLVGSSYNEQFF
>NA|TRBV5-4|TRBJ2-1|NA
TGTGCCAGCAGCTTGGCCGGGAGTAGGTACAATGAGCAGTTCTTC
CASSLAGSRYNEQFF
>TRBD1|TRBV27|TRBJ2-1|NA
TGTGCCAGCAGTAATTACAGGGGGCTGGATGAGCAGTTCTTC
CASSNYRGLDEQFF
>TRBD1|TRBV7-9|TRBJ1-4|NA
TGTGCCAGCAGCTCCAGACAGGGGGTCTCCTTT
CASSSRQGVSF
>NA|TRBV19|TRBJ2-1|NA
TGTGCCAGTACCCGTGGGGACTCAAAGGGGAATGAGCAGTTCTTC
CASTRGDSKGNEQFF
>TRBD1|TRBV29-1|TRBJ1-2|NA
TGCAGCGTTGGCCTAGGACAGGGGGCCCTCTATGGCTACACCTTC
CSVGLGQGALYGYTF
>TRBD2|TRBV10-2|TRBJ2-2|NA
TGCGCCAGTTATAGCGGGAGGGCCGGGGACACCGGGGAGCTGTTTTTT
CASYSGRAGDTGELFF
>NA|TRBV7-6|TRBJ2-3|NA
TGTGCCAGCAGCTTAGCGGGGGCAGGAACAGATACGCAGTATTTT
CASSLAGAGTDTQYF
>NA|TRBV7-2|TRBJ1-5|NA
TGTGCCAGCAGCCTAATCCCGGGGGGCGTAGGTCAGCCCCAGCATTTT
CASSLIPGGVGQPQHF
>NA|TRBV6-5|TRBJ2-5|NA
TGTGCCAGCAGTTACCGTACTAGTGAAGAGACCCAGTACTTC
CASSYRTSEETQYF
>TRBD2|TRBV30|TRBJ2-3|NA
TGTGCCTGCTTAGCGGGAGTAGGGACAGATACGCAGTATTTT
CACLAGVGTDTQYF
>NA|TRBV28|TRBJ2-1|few
TGTGCCAGCAGTTCCATAGCGGAGGGTTCCAGGGCTGCGTTCTTC
CASSSIAEGSRAAFF
>NA|TRBV6-6|TRBJ1-1|few
TGTGCCAGCAGTTACCCATCTCAGGTGAACACTGAAGCTTTCTTT
CASSYPSQVNTEAFF
>NA|TRBV25-1|TRBJ1-4|few
TGTGCCAGCAGTGAATACTCGAGAGGTGGAAAACTGTTTTTT
CASSEYSRGGKLFF
>TRBD1|TRBV18|TRBJ1-1|NA
TGTGCCAGCTCAATAACCTCCGGGACAGGGGGCGAAGCTTTCTTT
CASSITSGTGGEAFF
>NA|TRBV29-1|TRBJ1-1|NA
TGCAGCGTTTTCAGGGGATACACTGAAGCTTTCTTT
CSVFRGYTEAFF
>TRBD1|TRBV5-1|TRBJ2-3|few
TGCGCCAGCAGCCCCATACAGGGGGAGGGCACAGATACGCAGTATTTT
CASSPIQGEGTDTQYF
>NA|TRBV18|TRBJ1-1|NA
TGTGCCAGCTCACCTGGGACACCCAACACTGAAGCTTTCTTT
CASSPGTPNTEAFF
>NA|TRBV2|TRBJ2-3|NA
TGTGCCAGCAGGGTTCCGGACATGGGCAACTCGGAGGATACGCAGTATTTT
CASRVPDMGNSEDTQYF
>TRBD1|TRBV10-3|TRBJ2-5|few
TGTGCCATCAGCCTGGGACAGATGACGTTCCAAGAGACCCAGTACTTC
CAISLGQMTFQETQYF
>NA|TRBV27|TRBJ2-5|few
TGTGCCAGCAGTTTCACAGGGACGCGCGAGACCCAGTACTTC
CASSFTGTRETQYF
>TRBD1|TRBV10-3|TRBJ2-3|few
TGTGCCATCCGTCCGGGGACAGGCCTCACAGATACGCAGTATTTT
CAIRPGTGLTDTQYF
>NA|TRBV7-9|TRBJ2-3|few
TGTGCCAGCAGCCCGGGAGCAGGGGATACGCAGTATTTT
CASSPGAGDTQYF
>TRBD2|TRBV18|TRBJ2-1|few
TGTGCCAGCTCACCACCGAATAGCGGGAGTGAGCAGTTCTTC
CASSPPNSGSEQFF
>TRBD2|TRBV10-3|TRBJ2-5|NA
TGTGCCACCACTCAGCCTGGACTAGCGGGGGAGACCCAGTACTTC
CATTQPGLAGETQYF
>TRBD2|TRBV7-9|TRBJ2-1|few
TGTGCCAGCAGCGCCCGGGGGGGGCGGGCGTTCTTC
CASSARGGRAFF
>NA|TRBV2|TRBJ1-1|NA
TGTGCCAGCAGGGCGGGGGTTGTGACTGAAGCTTTCTTT
CASRAGVVTEAFF
>NA|TRBV4-3|TRBJ2-1|NA
TGCGCCAGCAGCCAAGATTGGCTGGCCCCCTACAATGAGCAGTTCTTC
CASSQDWLAPYNEQFF
>NA|TRBV27|TRBJ2-1|NA
TGTGCCAGCAGTTTAGCCAATACCCTGGGAGGCCACAATGAGCAGTTCTTC
CASSLANTLGGHNEQFF
>NA|TRBV5-4|TRBJ2-4|NA
TGTGCCAGCAGCCGAATCCCGGGAACCATTCAGTACTTC
CASSRIPGTIQYF
>NA|TRBV7-2|TRBJ1-4|few
TGTGCCAGCAGCTTAGCTGGGACGGGGGATGAAAAACTGTTTTTT
CASSLAGTGDEKLFF
>TRBD2|TRBV30|TRBJ2-3|NA
TGTGCCTGGGACAGGACTAGCGCCAGCACAGATACGCAGTATTTT
CAWDRTSASTDTQYF
>NA|TRBV19|TRBJ2-5|NA
TGTGCCAGTAGTATTAACCAAGAGACCCAGTACTTC
CASSINQETQYF
>NA|TRBV30|TRBJ1-2|few
TGTGCCTGGAGTGCGTGGGGGGGCTACTATGGCTACACCTTC
CAWSAWGGYYGYTF
>NA|TRBV5-1|TRBJ2-3|NA
TGCGCCAGCAGCCTCCTAATGACTCGCGGTCGCACAGATACGCAGTATTTT
CASSLLMTRGRTDTQYF
>NA|TRBV11-2|TRBJ2-5|NA
TGTGCCAGCAGGTACAAGGAGACCCAGTACTTC
CASRYKETQYF
>TRBD1|TRBV23-1|TRBJ2-5|many
TGCGCCAGCCGTCAGGGGGCACTCCAAGAGACCCAGTACTTC
CASRQGALQETQYF
>TRBD2|TRBV6-5|TRBJ2-1|NA
TGTGCCAGCAGTCTTAGCGGGAGGGCCCAGAATGAGCAGTTCTTC
CASSLSGRAQNEQFF
>NA|TRBV2|TRBJ2-7|few
TGTGCCAGCAGTGAGTCCCTCTCCTACGAGCAGTACTTC
CASSESLSYEQYF
>NA|TRBV19|TRBJ1-5|NA
TGTGCCAGTAGCATCCAGAGGGTCAATCAGCCCCAGCATTTT
CASSIQRVNQPQHF
>NA|TRBV19|TRBJ2-7|NA
TGTGCCAGTAGTTCCCCCCGGGTTGCCCCGTTGAGCGAGCAGTACTTC
CASSSPRVAPLSEQYF
>TRBD2|TRBV11-2|TRBJ2-1|NA
TGTGCCAGCAGCTTGCTAGCGGGAGCCTCCAATGAGCAGTTCTTC
CASSLLAGASNEQFF
>NA|TRBV9|TRBJ2-3|NA
TGTGCCAGCAGCGTAGGGGGGGGCGCGGGCACAGATACGCAGTATTTT
CASSVGGGAGTDTQYF
>TRBD2|TRBV6-5|TRBJ2-7|NA
TGTGCCAGCAGAAGACTAGCTCAGGTGTCCTACGAGCAGTACTTC
CASRRLAQVSYEQYF
>NA|TRBV30|TRBJ2-7|few
TGTGCCTGGAGCGTTGGACTTTACCCCTACGAGCAGTACTTC
CAWSVGLYPYEQYF
>TRBD2|TRBV28|TRBJ2-1|NA
TGTGCCAGCAGCCCCCGCGCGACTAGCGGGAGCAACAATGAGCAGTTCTTC
CASSPRATSGSNNEQFF